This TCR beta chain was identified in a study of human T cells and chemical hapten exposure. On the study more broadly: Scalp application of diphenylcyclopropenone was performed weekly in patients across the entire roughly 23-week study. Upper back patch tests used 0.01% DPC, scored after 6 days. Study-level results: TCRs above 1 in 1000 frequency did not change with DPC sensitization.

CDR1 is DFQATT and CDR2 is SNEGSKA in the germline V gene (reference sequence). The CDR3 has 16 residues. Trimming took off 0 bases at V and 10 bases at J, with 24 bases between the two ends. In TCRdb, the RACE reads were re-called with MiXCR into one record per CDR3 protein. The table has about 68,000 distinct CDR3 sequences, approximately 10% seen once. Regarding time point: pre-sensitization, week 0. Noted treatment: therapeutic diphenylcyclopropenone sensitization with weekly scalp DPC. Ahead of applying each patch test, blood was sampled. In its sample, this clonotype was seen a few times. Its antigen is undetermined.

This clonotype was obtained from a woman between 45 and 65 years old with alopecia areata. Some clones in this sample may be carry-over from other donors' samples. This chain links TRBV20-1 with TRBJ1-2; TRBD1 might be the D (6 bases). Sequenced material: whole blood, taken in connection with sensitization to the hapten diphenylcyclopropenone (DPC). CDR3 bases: TGCAGTGCTAGAGATTACCCTACAGGGCCATCTAGTTTCTACACCTTC. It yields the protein CSARDYPTGPSSFYTF.